The T cell receptor beta chain described here comes from a study of blood T cell repertoires in COVID-19. Whole-study context: Specimens from acute and convalescent COVID-19 originated in the United States, Italy and Spain. PBMCs, B-cell-depleted T cells, or T cells were the source of the cDNA or gDNA that made up the material.

CDR1 LNHDA and CDR2 SQIVND come from the germline V gene (reference sequence). The ends were cut back, 5 bases at V and 7 bases at J, with 12 bases in the middle. The CDR3 is 14 amino acids. Per the authors' pipeline: From reference gene primer amplification, estimates of nucleated cell counts were derived. Profiling relied on immunoSEQ multiplex PCR, and the TCRdb table lists in-frame clones only, not all of them. D and trimming come from the DNA, and the V and J calls and clone size come from that table. The table shows around 89,000 clones, with around 89% occurring only once. The chain employs TRBV19 and TRBJ1-6; possibly TRBD1 for D (5 bases). This receptor was taken from a man aged 55 to 69 with acute or convalescent COVID-19. What was sequenced was peripheral blood. This chain's CDR3 is CASSHTGVNSPLHF. The CDR3 region has the DNA TGTGCCAGTAGTCATACGGGGGTCAATTCACCCCTCCACTTT.